The clone carrying this T cell receptor (beta chain) came up once. What it binds is unknown. This record comes from a study of cytomegalovirus exposure and HLA in healthy donors. Findings and caveats of the study: Segments of the TCR beta V type were, in most cases, productive about 90% or about 30% of the time in an earlier analysis. A later examination showed that TCR association rates differed by HLA locus, with DRB1 most and HLA-C fewest.

There are 16 residues in the CDR3. Germline loops: CDR1 KGHSH, CDR2 LQKENI. With 4 bases clipped from V and 6 bases from J, the junction kept 11 bases outside the gene matches. Use of 60 Vbeta and 13 Jbeta primers characterized the PCR. Clones were read by immunoSEQ multiplex PCR, and TCRdb kept only the in-frame ones, dropping some. The profile shows more than 85,000 clones, roughly 80% of them singletons. This receptor was taken from a man under 40 in good health and CMV-seropositive. The sequenced material came from PBMCs. This chain connects TRBV18 to TRBJ2-2, with 7 bases that match TRBD1. CDR3 protein: CASSHRQGGHSGELFF. CDR3 in DNA: TGTGCCAGCTCACACAGACAGGGTGGTCACTCCGGGGAGCTGTTTTTT. The complete variable domain, with remaining parts taken from reference TRBV18 and TRBJ2-2, reads NAGVMQNPRHLVRRRGQEARLRCSPMKGHSHVYWYRQLPEEGLKFMVYLQKENIIDESGMPKERFSAEFPKEGPSILRIQQVVRGDSAAYFCASSHRQGGHSGELFFGEGSRLTVL.